This entry is about one T cell receptor (beta chain). The antigen it binds to is not known. Base quality data are lacking; no much larger clone is found one base away. CDR1 and CDR2 are drawn from the germline V gene: LGHNA, YSLEER. The CDR3, from cysteine to phenylalanine, totals 16 residues. The kept DNA is CDR3 alone, 48 bases in frame from the first base. The germline V and J ends show losses of 3 bases and 8 bases respectively, and no gene match explains 8 bases of the junction. The data stem from a study of T cell responses to AZD1222 COVID-19 vaccine (dated by TCRdb to about 2021). As for the study more broadly: AZD1222 recipients whose second dose came at about 4 weeks and those whose second dose came at about 12 weeks were combined into one group, since spike-specific TCR depth and breadth did not differ between the two schedules. A total of 230 to 250 trial participants underwent TCR sequencing, of whom roughly 210 had received two doses of AZD1222 and roughly 26 had received two doses of the MenACWY control vaccine. Trial participants were enrolled by age into 18-55, 56-69 and 70-plus year subgroups, with 148, 28 and 57 TCR-sequenced participants respectively. The study at large found these results: After two AZD1222 doses, both the breadth and the depth of spike-specific TCRs were significantly higher than at day 0 and than in MenACWY recipients. The vaccine-associated CD4 TCRs covered the entire spike protein, and the dominant responses fell in regions 160-218 and 743-854. Conclusions about previously exposed vaccinees were limited because only a handful of AZD1222 recipients were SARS-CoV-2 seropositive at baseline. Reportedly, close to half of the unique spike-specific TCRs recognized epitopes lying outside the regions that are mutated in the B.1.351 and B.1.1.7 variants. The 56-69-year group was small, and its depth increase did not reach significance, likely because of low power. Participants were mostly white British, with more females than males. The authors suggested clonal diversity may have been underestimated. Because no samples from the day 14 peak response were available, repertoires could be characterized only after the peak T cell response.

The time point label, as the study defines it: baseline before first vaccination. Vaccinee samples were obtained from the UK trials COV001 and COV002, which included a single-blind randomized controlled phase 2/3 trial of AZD1222 (ChAdOx1 nCoV-19) in healthy adults. Trial participant PBMC samples were collected at day 0 and day 28 after the second dose for TCRbeta chain sequencing. The CDR3 regions of human TCRbeta chains were subjected to immunosequencing. Concerning the study's data processing: Repertoire TCRs were checked for matches against a reference library of SARS-CoV-2-specific TCRs that had been generated using the MIRA antigen-specificity platform. Breadth was defined as the fraction of unique TCRs that were SARS-CoV-2-associated. Depth was defined as the fraction of total T cells that were SARS-CoV-2-associated. Using the MIRA data, each spike-specific TCR was assigned both to the spike region to which the TCR was reactive and to a CD4 or CD8 class. Log10-transformed breadth and depth values were compared by one-way ANOVA with Sidak's multiple comparisons tests. As stored in TCRdb, this immuneACCESS dataset retains in-frame rearrangements with V and J assigned. A fraction of the clones does not appear; measured against another copy, unresolved V genes explain less than half of the discrepancy, and the remainder lacks a known reason. V and J calls and clone size are those listed in that table; D and trimming were worked out from the DNA. The sample profile shows tens of thousands of clones; roughly 86% of them were found once. The ten top clones hold about 5.8% of the sample.

The sample here was peripheral blood, taken on day 0 of AZD1222 vaccination. This receptor was taken from an adult in good health. The sequence joins TRBV4-3 to TRBJ2-1; TRBD2 aligns with 12 central bases. CDR3 loop: CASSQRLAGDFDEQFF. The DNA reads TGCGCCAGCAGCCAGCGACTAGCGGGAGATTTCGATGAGCAGTTCTTC.